The entry that follows covers one T cell receptor (beta chain) sequence. Some clones are missing from TCRdb's copy, which holds only in-frame ones; the method was immunoSEQ multiplex PCR. The sample has around 70,000 clones, approximately 92% seen once. Germline lookup yields CDR1 SGHVS and CDR2 FNYEAQ. The CDR3 totals 15 residues. Trimming took 4 bases from V and 5 from J; bases not matched to a gene: 7. This sample is drawn from a study of T cell changes during pregnancy in multiple sclerosis. This clonotype originated in a female donor with multiple sclerosis, enrolled in a pregnancy study. This sample comprised peripheral blood, obtained before pregnancy. V gene TRBV7-6 combines with J gene TRBJ1-4; 7 bases map to TRBD1. The CDR3 loop is CASSSGPTGNEKLFF. CDR3 coding DNA: TGTGCCAGCAGCTCGGGACCGACAGGGAATGAAAAACTGTTTTTT.